This T cell receptor beta chain derives from a study of blood T cell repertoires in COVID-19. Study in general: Acute-phase and convalescent COVID-19 samples originated in the United States, Italy and Spain.

Clones were sequenced by immunoSEQ multiplex PCR, and TCRdb holds only the in-frame ones, with some missing. The sample carries around 40,000 clones, about 94% recorded once. This clone was seen a single time. The V segment lost 1 base and the J segment 5 bases; nucleotides outside the gene matches: 11. Germline CDR1 is SGHAT and CDR2 is FQNNGV. The CDR3 runs 18 residues. The sequenced sample was peripheral blood. The source of this sequence is a human donor with active COVID-19. The donor label of this sample is uncertain. The chain combines TRBV11-2 with TRBJ2-3; 11 nucleotides line up with TRBD2. CDR3 DNA: TGTGCCAGCAGCTTAGTGTCGGCTAGCGGGGGGTGGGGAGATACGCAGTATTTT. This encodes CASSLVSASGGWGDTQYF.